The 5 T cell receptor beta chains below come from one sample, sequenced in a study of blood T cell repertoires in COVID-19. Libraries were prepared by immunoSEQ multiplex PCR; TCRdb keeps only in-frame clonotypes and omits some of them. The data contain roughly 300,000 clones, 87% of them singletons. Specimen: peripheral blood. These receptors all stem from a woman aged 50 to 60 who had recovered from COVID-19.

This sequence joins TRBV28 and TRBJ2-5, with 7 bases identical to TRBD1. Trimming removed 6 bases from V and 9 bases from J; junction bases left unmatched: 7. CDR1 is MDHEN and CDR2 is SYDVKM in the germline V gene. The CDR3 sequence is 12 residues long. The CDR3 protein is CASRDGTVPQYF. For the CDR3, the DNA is TGTGCCAGCAGGGACGGGACAGTCCCCCAGTACTTC.

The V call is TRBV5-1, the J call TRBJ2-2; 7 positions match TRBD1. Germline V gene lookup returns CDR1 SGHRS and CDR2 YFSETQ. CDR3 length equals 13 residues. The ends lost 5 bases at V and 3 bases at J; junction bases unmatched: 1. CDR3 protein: CASSTGDTGELFF. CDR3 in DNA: TGCGCCAGCAGTACAGGGGACACCGGGGAGCTGTTTTTT.

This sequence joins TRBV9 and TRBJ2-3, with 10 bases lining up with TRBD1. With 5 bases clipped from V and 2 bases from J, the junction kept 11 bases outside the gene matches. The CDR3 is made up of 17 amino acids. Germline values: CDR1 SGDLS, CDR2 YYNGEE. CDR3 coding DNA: TGTGCCAGCAGGGATCCGGGACAGGGGCCACACACAGATACGCAGTATTTT. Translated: CASRDPGQGPHTDTQYF. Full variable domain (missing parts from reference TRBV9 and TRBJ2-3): DSGVTQTPKHLITATGQRVTLRCSPRSGDLSVYWYQQSLDQGLQFLIQYYNGEERAKGNILERFSAQQFPDLHSELNLSSLELGDSALYFCASRDPGQGPHTDTQYFGPGTRLTVL.

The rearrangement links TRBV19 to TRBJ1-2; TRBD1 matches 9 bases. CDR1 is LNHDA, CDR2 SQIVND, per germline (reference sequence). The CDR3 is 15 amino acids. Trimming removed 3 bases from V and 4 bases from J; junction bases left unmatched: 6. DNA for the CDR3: TGTGCCAGTAGTATCCGACAGGGGGGAGGCTATGGCTACACCTTC. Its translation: CASSIRQGGGYGYTF. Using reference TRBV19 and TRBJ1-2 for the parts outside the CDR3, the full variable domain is DGGITQSPKYLFRKEGQNVTLSCEQNLNHDAMYWYRQDPGQGLRLIYYSQIVNDFQKGDIAEGYSVSREKKESFPLTVTSAQKNPTAFYLCASSIRQGGGYGYTFGSGTRLTVV.

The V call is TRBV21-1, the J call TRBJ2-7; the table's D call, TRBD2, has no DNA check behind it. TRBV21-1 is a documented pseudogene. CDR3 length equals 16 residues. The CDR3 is CASSKGSSGQTYEQYF. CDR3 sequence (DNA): TGTGCCAGCAGCAAAGGGTCTAGCGGGCAGACCTACGAGCAGTACTTC.